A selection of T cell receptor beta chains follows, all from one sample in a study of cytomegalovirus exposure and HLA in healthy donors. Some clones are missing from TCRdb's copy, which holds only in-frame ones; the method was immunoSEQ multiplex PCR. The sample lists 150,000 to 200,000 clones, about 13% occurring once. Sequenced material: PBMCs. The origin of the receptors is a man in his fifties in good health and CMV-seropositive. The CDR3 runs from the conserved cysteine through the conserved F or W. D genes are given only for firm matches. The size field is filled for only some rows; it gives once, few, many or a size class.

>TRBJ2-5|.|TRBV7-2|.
TGTGCCAGCAGCACGACAGTGCGAGAGACCCAGTACTTC
CASSTTVRETQYF
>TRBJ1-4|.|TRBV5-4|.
TGTGCCAGCAGCTTTAGAGGGGGTAATGAAAAACTGTTTTTT
CASSFRGGNEKLFF
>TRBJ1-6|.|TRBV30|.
TGTGACTGGAGGGTCAGGGAGGATTCACCCCTCCACTTT
CDWRVREDSPLHF
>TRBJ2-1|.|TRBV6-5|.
TGTGCCAGCAGTTACTGGGAGGGGGGCAGAGATGAGCAGTTCTTC
CASSYWEGGRDEQFF
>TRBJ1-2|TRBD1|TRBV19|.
TGTGCCAGTAGTAGCGGACAGGGCACTAGTGGCTACACCTTC
CASSSGQGTSGYTF
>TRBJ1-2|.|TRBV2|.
TGTGCCAGCAGTGAATTGGGAGGGACCTATGGCTACACCTTC
CASSELGGTYGYTF
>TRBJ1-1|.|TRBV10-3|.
TGTGCCACTCAGGCAAACACTGAAGCTTTCTTT
CATQANTEAFF
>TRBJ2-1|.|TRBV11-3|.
TGTGCCAGCAGCTCCATCCTGAGGATTAGCTACAATGAGCAGTTCTTC
CASSSILRISYNEQFF
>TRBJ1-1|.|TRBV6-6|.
TGTGCCAGCAGTTACATGCAGGGAAACACTGAAGCTTTCTTT
CASSYMQGNTEAFF
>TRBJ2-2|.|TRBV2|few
TGTGCCAGCAGCCCCGACAGCAACACCGGGGAGCTGTTTTTT
CASSPDSNTGELFF